This TCR beta chain was sequenced during a study of T-cell memory formation after mild COVID-19. TCRdb used MiXCR to reprocess the 5' RACE reads, holding one entry per CDR3 protein. The data contain around 150,000 distinct CDR3 sequences, roughly 31% of them singletons. Germline CDR1 reads MGHRA; CDR2 reads YSYEKL. The length of the CDR3 is 11 residues. Regarding the study as a whole: Memory sampled before infection contained some responding clones, suggesting cross-reactive memory joined.

Regarding this clonotype: Its antigen remains unknown. Its ends do not fully match the called genes, so a read error is possible.

What was sequenced was PBMCs or a T cell subset sorted from them (not recorded which). This receptor was identified in an adult woman who had mild COVID-19 (a few samples of this study predate the infection). Cell type and time point are not known. This chain links TRBV4-1 with TRBJ1-2; the match to TRBD1 covers 8 bases. CDR3 loop: CASSSGQGPSF. The CDR3 nucleotides read TGCGCCAGCAGCTCAGGACAGGGTCCTTCCTTC.